Following are 3 T cell receptor beta chains from one sample sequenced in a study of cytotoxic CD8 clonotypes in ibrutinib-treated CLL. Assay: immunoSEQ multiplex PCR; the TCRdb copy retains only in-frame clones and omits some. The sample carries 120,000 to 150,000 clones, roughly 77% recorded once. Sequencing used PBMCs, obtained after 12 months of ibrutinib treatment. Every receptor here comes from a human donor with chronic lymphocytic leukemia.

The J gene is TRBJ2-1, the V gene TRBV7-8; D ambiguous. The CDR3 totals 14 residues. The V and J ends lost 1 base and 7 bases respectively, with 11 bases between them. The V gene's germline CDR1 is SGHVS and CDR2 FQNEAQ. As DNA, the CDR3 is TGTGCCAGCAGCTTAGACGGGCCCAAGAATGAGCAGTTCTTC. Its translation is CASSLDGPKNEQFF.

The chain employs TRBV28 and TRBJ2-7; 9 bases fit TRBD1. The V gene's germline CDR1 is MDHEN and CDR2 SYDVKM. J was trimmed by 7 bases and V by 5 bases; bases with no gene match: 12. This CDR3 region has 15 residues. The CDR3 is CASSTSGTGLKEQYF. The CDR3 coding sequence is TGTGCCAGCAGTACTTCCGGGACAGGGCTTAAGGAGCAGTACTTC.

This clone was counted once. The rearrangement uses TRBV13 and TRBJ2-1; tentative D call: TRBD1 (10 bases). CDR1 and CDR2 from the germline V gene are PRHDT and FYEKMQ (reference sequence). The CDR3 is 19 amino acids. V dropped 5 bases and J dropped 4 bases, with 27 bases sitting between them. This CDR3 reads CASSPGTGVAGDHYNEQFF. For the CDR3, the DNA is TGTGCCAGCAGCCCCGGGACAGGGGTAGCGGGGGATCATTACAATGAGCAGTTCTTC. The whole variable domain, remainder taken from reference TRBV13 and TRBJ2-1, is AAGVIQSPRHLIKEKRETATLKCYPIPRHDTVYWYQQGPGQDPQFLISFYEKMQSDKGSIPDRFSAQQFSDYHSELNMSSLELGDSALYFCASSPGTGVAGDHYNEQFFGPGTRLTVL.